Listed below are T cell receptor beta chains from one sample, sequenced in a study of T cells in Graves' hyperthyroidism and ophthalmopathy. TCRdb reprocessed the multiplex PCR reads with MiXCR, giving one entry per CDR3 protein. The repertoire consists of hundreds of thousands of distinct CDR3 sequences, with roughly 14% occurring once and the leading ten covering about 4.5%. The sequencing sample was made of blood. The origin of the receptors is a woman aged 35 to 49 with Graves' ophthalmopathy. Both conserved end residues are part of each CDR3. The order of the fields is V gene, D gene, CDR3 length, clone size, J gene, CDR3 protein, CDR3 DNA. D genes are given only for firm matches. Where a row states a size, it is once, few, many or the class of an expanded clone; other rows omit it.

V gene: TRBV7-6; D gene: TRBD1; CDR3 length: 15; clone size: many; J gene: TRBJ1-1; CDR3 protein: CASSLGDRANTEAFF; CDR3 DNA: TGTGCCAGCAGCTTAGGGGACAGGGCGAACACTGAAGCTTTCTTT
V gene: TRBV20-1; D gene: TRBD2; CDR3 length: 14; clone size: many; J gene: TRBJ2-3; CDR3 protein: CSARGGSGTDTQYF; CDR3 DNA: TGCAGTGCTAGGGGCGGGAGTGGCACAGATACGCAGTATTTT
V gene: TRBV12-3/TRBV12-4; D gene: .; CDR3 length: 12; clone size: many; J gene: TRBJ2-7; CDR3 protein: CASSLGPQGQYF; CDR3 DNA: TGTGCCAGCAGTTTGGGACCTCAAGGGCAGTACTTC
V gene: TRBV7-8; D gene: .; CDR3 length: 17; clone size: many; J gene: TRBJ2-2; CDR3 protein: CASSRVAGTRPTGELFF; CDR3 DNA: TGTGCCAGCAGCCGGGTGGCGGGGACTCGGCCGACCGGGGAGCTGTTTTTT
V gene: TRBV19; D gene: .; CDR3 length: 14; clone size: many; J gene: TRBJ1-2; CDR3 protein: CASSITTGGYGYTF; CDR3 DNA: TGTGCCAGTAGTATCACCACAGGAGGCTATGGCTACACCTTC
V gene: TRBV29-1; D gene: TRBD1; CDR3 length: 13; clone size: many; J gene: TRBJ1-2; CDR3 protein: CSGLTGGRDGYTF; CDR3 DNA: TGCAGCGGACTTACAGGGGGCAGGGATGGCTACACCTTC
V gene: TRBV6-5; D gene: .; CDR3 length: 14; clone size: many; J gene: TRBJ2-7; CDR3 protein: CASNFNRDSYEQYF; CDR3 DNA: TGTGCCAGCAACTTTAACAGGGACTCCTACGAGCAGTACTTC
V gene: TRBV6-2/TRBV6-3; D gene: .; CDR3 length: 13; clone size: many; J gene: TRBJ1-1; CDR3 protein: CASSTFLRPGPFF; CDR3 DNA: TGTGCCAGCAGTACATTCCTAAGACCGGGACCGTTCTTT
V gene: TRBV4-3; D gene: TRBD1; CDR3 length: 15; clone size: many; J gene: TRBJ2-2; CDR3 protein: CASSQMAGGAGELFF; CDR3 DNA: TGCGCCAGCAGCCAAATGGCAGGGGGCGCCGGGGAGCTGTTTTTT
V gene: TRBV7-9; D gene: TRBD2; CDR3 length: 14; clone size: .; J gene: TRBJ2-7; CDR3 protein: CASSPPGGSYEQYF; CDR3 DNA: TGTGCCAGCAGCCCTCCGGGGGGATCCTACGAGCAGTACTTC
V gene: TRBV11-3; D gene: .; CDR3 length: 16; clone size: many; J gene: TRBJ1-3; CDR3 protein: CASSLSGTGSGNTIYF; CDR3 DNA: TGTGCCAGCAGCTTATCCGGGACCGGCTCTGGAAACACCATATATTTT
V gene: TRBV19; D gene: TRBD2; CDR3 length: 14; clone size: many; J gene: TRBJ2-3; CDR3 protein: CASSQREVGDTQYF; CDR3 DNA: TGTGCCAGTAGTCAGCGGGAGGTCGGAGATACGCAGTATTTT
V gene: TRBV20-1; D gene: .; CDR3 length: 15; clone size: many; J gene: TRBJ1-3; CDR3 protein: CSASDDMDSGNTIYF; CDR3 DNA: TGCAGTGCTAGCGATGACATGGACTCTGGAAACACCATATATTTT
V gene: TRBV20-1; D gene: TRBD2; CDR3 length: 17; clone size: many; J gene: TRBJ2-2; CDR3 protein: CSARDRASGRITGELFF; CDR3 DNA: TGCAGTGCTAGAGATCGGGCTAGCGGGAGGATCACCGGGGAGCTGTTTTTT
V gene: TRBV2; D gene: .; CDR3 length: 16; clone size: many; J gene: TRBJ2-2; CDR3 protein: CASSERGGIYTGELFF; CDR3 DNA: TGTGCCAGCAGTGAGCGGGGTGGGATCTACACCGGGGAGCTGTTTTTT
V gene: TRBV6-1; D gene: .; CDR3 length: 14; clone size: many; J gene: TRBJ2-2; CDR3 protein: CAIWPGDGTGELFF; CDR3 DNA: TGTGCCATCTGGCCAGGGGATGGCACCGGGGAGCTGTTTTTT
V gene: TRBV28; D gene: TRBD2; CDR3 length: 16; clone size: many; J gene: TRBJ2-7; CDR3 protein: CASSTTSGRAFYEQYF; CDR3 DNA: TGTGCCAGCAGTACCACTAGCGGGAGGGCCTTCTACGAGCAGTACTTC
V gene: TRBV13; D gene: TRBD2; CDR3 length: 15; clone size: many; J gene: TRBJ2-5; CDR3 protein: CASSLGAGAAETQYF; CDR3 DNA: TGTGCCAGCAGCTTAGGAGCGGGAGCCGCAGAGACCCAGTACTTC
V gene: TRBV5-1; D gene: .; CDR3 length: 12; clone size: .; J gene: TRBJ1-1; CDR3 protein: CASSEPNTEAFF; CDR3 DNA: TGCGCCAGCAGCGAACCTAACACTGAAGCTTTCTTT
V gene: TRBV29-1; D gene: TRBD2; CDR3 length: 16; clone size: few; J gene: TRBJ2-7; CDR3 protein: CSVEGFSGRPVHEQYF; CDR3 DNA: TGCAGCGTTGAGGGTTTTAGCGGGAGGCCCGTCCACGAGCAGTACTTC